This T cell receptor (beta chain) was captured by sequencing in a study of T cells expressing NK-cell markers. Concerning this clonotype: Its target is not known.

Generation of TCR beta cDNA was performed by 5'RACE template switching incorporating UMIs. Each CDR3 protein gets one entry in TCRdb, which reprocessed the 5' RACE reads and gives no DNA. The listing records 400,000 to 450,000 distinct CDR3 sequences. Study observations and caveats: Among several donors, these clonotypes also ranked first in the CD3+CD56-NKG2C+ fraction.

Germline V gene data show CDR1 as KGHSH and CDR2 as LQKENI. The CDR3 runs 14 residues. Sequencing used blood T cells: a sorted CD56 or NKG2C T cell subset, CD4+ or CD8+ T cells, or bulk PBMC T cells (not recorded which). V and J are TRBV18 and TRBJ1-1; TCRdb names TRBD1, which stays unverified in the absence of DNA. The source is a woman aged 18 to 75 in good health. CDR3 sequence: CASSPDWGNTEAFF.